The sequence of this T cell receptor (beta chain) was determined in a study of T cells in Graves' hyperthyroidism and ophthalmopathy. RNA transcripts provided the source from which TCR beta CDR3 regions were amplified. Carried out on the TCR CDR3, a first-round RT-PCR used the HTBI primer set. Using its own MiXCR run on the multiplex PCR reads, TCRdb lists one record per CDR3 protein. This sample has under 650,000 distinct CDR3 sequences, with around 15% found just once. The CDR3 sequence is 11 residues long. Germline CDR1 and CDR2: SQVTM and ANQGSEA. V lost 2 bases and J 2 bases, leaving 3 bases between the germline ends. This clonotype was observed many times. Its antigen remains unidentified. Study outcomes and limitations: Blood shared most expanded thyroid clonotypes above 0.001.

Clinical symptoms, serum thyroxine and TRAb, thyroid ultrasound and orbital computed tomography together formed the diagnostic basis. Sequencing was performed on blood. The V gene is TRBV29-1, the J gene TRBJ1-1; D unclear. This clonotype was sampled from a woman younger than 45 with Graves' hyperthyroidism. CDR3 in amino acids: CSVEYNTEAFF. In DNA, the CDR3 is TGCAGCGTTGAATATAACACTGAAGCTTTCTTT.